This TCR beta chain was found in a study of CD8 T cells in acute hepatitis C reinfection. Study results and caveats: Alphabeta pairing of public clonotypes could not be determined from bulk TCRbeta data. TRBV04 and TRBV06 were preferentially used in all groups, not explained by naive pool overrepresentation. About a dozen public clonotypes were found regardless of outcome. Differing sequencing approaches may have limited exact matches to other epitopes.

Data came from immunoSEQ multiplex PCR; TCRdb stores just in-frame clones and leaves some out. The sample lists about 38,000 clones, around nine tenths occurring once. Worth noting for this clone: Its antigen is still unknown.

Time point noted: naive CD8 control sorted from an acute-time-point sample. The V gene's germline CDR1 is SGHTS and CDR2 YDEGEE. V was pared by 4 bases and J by 7 bases, with 15 bases between. The CDR3 runs 14 residues. This TCR derives from a man aged 30-40 years with chronic hepatitis C. This sequence joins TRBV5-8 and TRBJ1-5, with D unresolved. The sequencing input was naive CD8+ T cells from PBMCs. The CDR3: CASSPDLFSQPQHF. In DNA, the CDR3 is TGTGCCAGCAGCCCCGACCTATTCTCACAGCCCCAGCATTTT.